This TCR beta chain was found in a study of CD8 T cells in ankylosing spondylitis. This CDR3 comprises 14 residues. V was clipped by 6 bases and J by 0 bases; unmatched bases: 7. CDR1 and CDR2 (germline): DFQATT, SNEGSKA (reference sequence). In this sample, this clonotype turned up a few times. Its antigen is not identified. Study-wide findings and caveats: Researchers report that disease-linked clones proved CD8+ and relatively rare in peripheral blood. Apparently characteristic of ankylosing spondylitis blood was a TCR beta motif (under ten highly homologous variants). Previously reported in reactive arthritis synovial fluid and blood were some of the motif variants. Reported data indicate significant enrichment of disease-linked clones within matched ankylosing spondylitis synovial fluid.

As the method for making TCR beta libraries, quantitative 5'-RACE with molecular barcodes was used. MiXCR was run by TCRdb on the 5' RACE reads, yielding one entry per CDR3 protein. The data contain over 450,000 distinct CDR3 sequences, approximately 11% of them singletons. This receptor was taken from a male donor with ankylosing spondylitis. What was sequenced was blood, either unsorted or a sorted T cell fraction (not recorded which). The genes are TRBV20-1 and TRBJ1-1; the match to TRBD1 covers 7 bases. The CDR3 loop is CSAWDSRMNTEAFF. The CDR3 DNA reads as TGCAGTGCCTGGGACAGCAGAATGAACACTGAAGCTTTCTTT.